The next 9 T cell receptor beta chains were all read from a single sample in a study of neoadjuvant anti-PD-1 for oral cavity cancer. Using immunoSEQ multiplex PCR, the repertoire was profiled, and TCRdb retains in-frame clones only, with some absent. The sample consists of over 11,000 clones, 71% of them appearing once. The sample here was PBMCs, taken before nivolumab (anti-PD-1) treatment. These receptors came from a person between 40 and 79 years old with oral cavity squamous cell carcinoma.

This clone was seen a few times. The gene calls are TRBV7-9 and TRBJ1-4; no clear D gene. Germline CDR1 is SEHNR and CDR2 is FQNEAQ (reference sequence). Trimming took off 1 base at V and 3 bases at J, with 15 bases between the two ends. This CDR3 has 17 residues. In nucleotides, the CDR3 is TGTGCCAGCAGCTTAGGCTACAGTATTAATCCTAATGAAAAACTGTTTTTT. Protein sequence: CASSLGYSINPNEKLFF.

This clone was observed a handful of times. The V gene is TRBV15, the J gene TRBJ1-2, with 9 positions matching TRBD1. Germline V gives CDR1 LNHNV, CDR2 YYDKDF (reference sequence). V lost 5 bases, J lost 4 bases, and 17 bases stayed unmatched. This CDR3 contains 18 residues. Written as DNA, the CDR3 is TGTGCCACCAGCGGGACCCGGGACAGGGATTCCGAGGGCTATGGCTACACCTTC. Protein product: CATSGTRDRDSEGYGYTF.

The J gene is TRBJ1-2, the V gene TRBV19; D is undetermined. V gave up 0 bases and J gave up 3 bases, with 11 bases separating them. The germline gives CDR1 LNHDA, CDR2 SQIVND (reference sequence). The length of the CDR3 is 15 residues. The DNA of the CDR3 is TGTGCCAGTAGTATAGATTTACCGTCTTACTATGGCTACACCTTC. Its protein is CASSIDLPSYYGYTF.

The J gene is TRBJ2-5, the V gene TRBV5-5; possibly TRBD1 for D (6 bases). Per germline, CDR1 SGHKS and CDR2 YYEKEE (reference sequence). V lost 0 bases, J lost 5 bases, and 20 bases lay in between. This CDR3 has 17 amino acids. DNA for the CDR3: TGTGCCAGCAGCTTGGTTGCGGGCGGACCTCAGGGGGAGACCCAGTACTTC. This encodes CASSLVAGGPQGETQYF.

The chain combines TRBV27 with TRBJ1-3; D uncertain. CDR1 is MNHEY, CDR2 SMNVEV, per germline (reference sequence). Deletions cut 4 bases from V and 0 bases from J, with 10 bases between. The CDR3 is 15 amino acids. The CDR3 nucleotides are TGTGCCAGCAGTTCGACCGGGATCTCTGGAAACACCATATATTTT. The encoded protein is CASSSTGISGNTIYF.

A few counts support this clone. The chain combines TRBV28 with TRBJ1-1; D is uncertain. The V and J ends lost 7 bases and 1 base respectively, with 10 bases between them. The CDR3 spans 13 residues. Germline V gene data show CDR1 as MDHEN and CDR2 as SYDVKM. CDR3 loop: CASIADWNTEAFF. The CDR3 region has the DNA TGTGCCAGCATCGCGGACTGGAACACTGAAGCTTTCTTT.

The V call is TRBV28, the J call TRBJ1-5; the D is unclear. Germline loops: CDR1 MDHEN, CDR2 SYDVKM. V lost 4 bases and J lost 2, with 18 bases in between. This CDR3 is built from 17 residues. The CDR3, as DNA: TGTGCCAGCAGTTCATCTGTTCTTCTGAGGGGCAATCAGCCCCAGCATTTT. Protein sequence: CASSSSVLLRGNQPQHF.

The CDR3 DNA reads TGTGCCTGGAGTGTATCCCGGGTCGGCACCGGGGAGCTGTTTTTT. It translates to CAWSVSRVGTGELFF. The chain recombines TRBV30 with TRBJ2-2; D gene ambiguous. Looked up from germline, CDR1 is GTSNPN and CDR2 is SVGIG (reference sequence). The CDR3 is 15 residues long. The germline V and J ends were trimmed by 0 bases and 4 bases, with 12 bases remaining between them. Variable domain in full (rest from reference TRBV30 and TRBJ2-2): SQTIHQWPATLVQPVGSPLSLECTVEGTSNPNLYWYRQAAGRGLQLLFYSVGIGQISSEVPQNLSASRPQDRQFILSSKKLLLSDSGFYLCAWSVSRVGTGELFFGEGSRLTVL.

This clone has just one count. The chain is built from TRBV5-1 and TRBJ2-1, with D perhaps being TRBD1 or TRBD2 (5 bases each). The CDR3 contains 18 residues. V lost 3 bases and J lost 0, with 19 bases in between. Germline CDR1 SGHRS, CDR2 YFSETQ. CDR3 DNA sequence: TGCGCCAGCAGCTCCCCCCAGAGCGGACATAGCTCCTACAATGAGCAGTTCTTC. It codes for CASSSPQSGHSSYNEQFF.